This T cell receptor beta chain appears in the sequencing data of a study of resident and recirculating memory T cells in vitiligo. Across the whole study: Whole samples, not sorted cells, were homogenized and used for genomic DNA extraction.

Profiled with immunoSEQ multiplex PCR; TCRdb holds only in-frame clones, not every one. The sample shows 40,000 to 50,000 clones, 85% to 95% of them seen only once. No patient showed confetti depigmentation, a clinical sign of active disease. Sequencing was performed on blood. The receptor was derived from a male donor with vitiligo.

This CDR3 reads CASSRAQGKETQYF. The CDR3, as DNA: TGTGCCAGCAGCCGGGCCCAGGGGAAGGAGACCCAGTACTTC. V usage is TRBV12-1 and J usage is TRBJ2-5; the DNA was not compared with TRBD1, the D call given in the table. TRBV12-1 has pseudogene status. This CDR3 has 14 amino acids.